These 28 T cell receptor beta chains share one sample of origin, sequenced in a study of shared clonotypes between healthy human individuals. Using immunoSEQ multiplex PCR, the repertoire was profiled, and TCRdb retains in-frame clones only, with some absent. The data show hundreds of thousands of clones, less than 80% seen once. Sequencing input: memory CD4+ T cells sorted from blood. Subset defined: CD45RA-negative fraction. All receptors come from a woman aged 30 to 39 in good health.

This chain connects TRBV28 to TRBJ2-2; D not certain. This CDR3 contains 11 residues. Trimming left V 1 base short and J 6 bases short, with 0 bases between. From germline, CDR1 is MDHEN and CDR2 SYDVKM. CDR3 sequence (DNA): TGTGCCAGCAGTTTATCCGGGGAGCTGTTTTTT. It translates to CASSLSGELFF.

The chain joins TRBV9 to TRBJ2-2; the D gene is possibly TRBD2 (6 bases). The CDR3 covers 16 residues. The V end lost 0 bases, the J end lost 0 bases, and 9 bases lay between the germline ends. Per the germline V gene, CDR1 is SGDLS and CDR2 is YYNGEE. The CDR3 bases are TGTGCCAGCAGCGTAGGCGGCGGGGCGAACACCGGGGAGCTGTTTTTT. Translated, it gives CASSVGGGANTGELFF.

This chain's CDR3 is CASSVYRVGETQYF. The CDR3 DNA reads TGTGCCAGCAGTGTCTACAGGGTAGGGGAGACCCAGTACTTC. The chain has TRBV27 and TRBJ2-5; possible D gene TRBD1, 6 bases. CDR3 size: 14 residues. The V and J ends lost 5 bases and 5 bases respectively, with 15 bases between them. The germline gives CDR1 MNHEY, CDR2 SMNVEV (reference sequence).

The chain couples TRBV28 to TRBJ2-1; 7 bases map to TRBD1. The CDR3 sequence is 15 residues long. The J segment lost 5 bases and the V segment lost 3 bases, leaving 7 bases of the junction unmatched. Germline V lookup: CDR1 MDHEN, CDR2 SYDVKM. The CDR3 loop is CASSLASGQHNEQFF. DNA of the CDR3: TGTGCCAGCAGTTTGGCCTCGGGACAGCACAATGAGCAGTTCTTC.

A few counts support this clone. The rearrangement uses TRBV27 and TRBJ2-7; D possibly corresponds to TRBD1 (6 bases). The CDR3 runs 13 residues. The germline V and J ends were trimmed by 6 bases and 2 bases, with 11 bases remaining between them. Germline V CDR1 and CDR2: MNHEY, SMNVEV (reference sequence). The CDR3 spells CASSRTAAYEQYF. In DNA form, the CDR3 reads TGTGCCAGCAGCCGGACAGCCGCCTACGAGCAGTACTTC.

The chain joins TRBV5-1 to TRBJ2-5; TRBD1 aligns across 10 bases. The J call may be wrong; the DNA end is better matched by TRBJ2-7. The CDR3 has 15 amino acids. Germline lookup yields CDR1 SGHRS and CDR2 YFSETQ. The CDR3 reads CASSPSPGQGNEQYF. The CDR3 coding sequence is TGCGCCAGCAGCCCAAGCCCGGGACAGGGGAACGAGCAGTACTTC.

V is TRBV28 and J is TRBJ1-4, with 9 bases aligning to TRBD1. This CDR3 is built from 15 residues. V was pared by 8 bases and J by 8 bases, with 12 bases of the junction left unmatched. Germline CDR1 reads MDHEN; CDR2 reads SYDVKM. CDR3 bases: TGTGCCAGCGGGACAGGGAAAGGGGGAGAGGAAAAACTGTTTTTT. Translated: CASGTGKGGEEKLFF. The variable domain in full, with the rest retrieved from reference TRBV28 and TRBJ1-4, is DVKVTQSSRYLVKRTGEKVFLECVQDMDHENMFWYRQDPGLGLRLIYFSYDVKMKEKGDIPEGYSVSREKKERFSLILESASTNQTSMYLCASGTGKGGEEKLFFGSGTQLSVL.

The sample holds many counts of this clone. This chain uses TRBV6-6 with TRBJ2-6, with 11 bases matching TRBD1. Germline V lookup: CDR1 MNHNY, CDR2 SVGAGI (reference sequence). CDR3 size: 15 residues. J gave up 2 bases and V 7 bases, and 1 base lay outside the gene matches. The CDR3 DNA follows: TGTGCCAGCACGGACAGGGGGCCTGGGGCCAACGTCCTGACTTTC. Amino acid sequence: CASTDRGPGANVLTF.

This chain uses TRBV6-6 with TRBJ2-2; tentative D call: TRBD1 (5 bases). V was trimmed by 5 bases and J by 7 bases, leaving 17 bases between them. Looked up from germline, CDR1 is MNHNY and CDR2 is SVGAGI (reference sequence). This CDR3 region has 15 residues. In nucleotides, the CDR3 is TGTGCCAGCAGTGTGGAAAGGGGTGTAGGCGGGGAGCTGTTTTTT. Encoded protein: CASSVERGVGGELFF.

V gene TRBV30 combines with J gene TRBJ1-1, with 10 bases fitting TRBD1. Trimming cost V 2 bases and J 0 bases; bases outside gene matches: 12. Looked up from germline, CDR1 is GTSNPN and CDR2 is SVGIG (reference sequence). This CDR3 contains 18 residues. CDR3 protein: CAWSRYGTGAFMNTEAFF. CDR3 sequence (DNA): TGTGCCTGGAGTAGATACGGGACAGGGGCTTTCATGAACACTGAAGCTTTCTTT.

This chain links TRBV7-8 with TRBJ1-4, with D perhaps TRBD1 (5 bases). Deletions cut 3 bases from V and 8 bases from J, with 10 bases between. Germline-derived CDR1 and CDR2 are SGHVS and FQNEAQ. The CDR3 is made up of 13 amino acids. The CDR3 DNA is TGTGCCAGCAGCTTTGGCCGGGGCGAAAAACTGTTTTTT. This gives the protein CASSFGRGEKLFF.

This clone was counted only a few times. This sequence joins TRBV27 and TRBJ2-2, with D possibly TRBD2 on 6 matching bases. V lost 5 bases, J lost 0 bases, and 16 bases lay in between. This CDR3 spans 17 amino acids. CDR1 and CDR2 from the germline V gene are MNHEY and SMNVEV (reference sequence). CDR3 coding DNA: TGTGCCAGCAGTACGACCCACCGGGGGTCGAACACCGGGGAGCTGTTTTTT. It translates to CASSTTHRGSNTGELFF.

The sample holds a few counts of this clone. CDR3 region: CASSSDSKNTIYF. The CDR3 nucleotides are TGCGCCAGCAGCTCTGACAGTAAGAACACCATATATTTT. The chain has TRBV5-1 and TRBJ1-3; D may be TRBD1 (5 bases). Germline CDR1 SGHRS, CDR2 YFSETQ. V was clipped by 3 bases and J by 7 bases, with 11 bases between them. The CDR3 totals 13 residues.

The count of this clone is one. The chain joins TRBV2 to TRBJ1-5, with D unclear. This CDR3 contains 15 residues. V was pared by 8 bases and J by 4 bases, with 18 bases between. The germline CDR1 and CDR2 sequences are SNHLY and FYNNEI. The CDR3 protein is CASRDTYLGNQPQHF. The CDR3 DNA follows: TGTGCCAGCCGGGATACATACTTGGGAAATCAGCCCCAGCATTTT. The variable domain in full, completed from reference TRBV2 and TRBJ1-5, reads EPEVTQTPSHQVTQMGQEVILRCVPISNHLYFYWYRQILGQKVEFLVSFYNNEISEKSEIFDDQFSVERPDGSNFTLKIRSTKLEDSAMYFCASRDTYLGNQPQHFGDGTRLSIL.

The rearrangement joins TRBV28 to TRBJ1-4, with 8 bases matching TRBD1. Germline CDR1 reads MDHEN; CDR2 reads SYDVKM. Unmatched junction bases numbered 11, after V lost 10 bases and J lost 4 bases. This CDR3 region has 15 residues. CDR3 sequence (DNA): TGTGCCACCGGACAGGGCTCAGCCCTTAATGAAAAACTGTTTTTT. This gives the protein CATGQGSALNEKLFF.

This clone was picked up one time. The chain couples TRBV25-1 to TRBJ2-7, with a tentative D call TRBD1 (6 bases). The CDR3 runs to 14 residues. V was trimmed by 5 bases and J by 5 bases, leaving 16 bases between them. Germline V gives CDR1 MGHDK, CDR2 SYGVNS. The CDR3 nucleotides are TGTGCCAGCAGTTTGGCACAGGGCAGGGACGAGCAGTACTTC. Translation gives CASSLAQGRDEQYF.

The table lists this clone with a few counts. The chain recombines TRBV7-9 with TRBJ2-7; possibly TRBD1 for D (6 bases). V lost 7 bases, J lost 5 bases, and 18 bases lay in between. The CDR3 is 14 amino acids. The germline gives CDR1 SEHNR, CDR2 FQNEAQ (reference sequence). CDR3 amino acids: CASTALTGIHEQYF. CDR3 nucleotides: TGTGCCAGCACCGCCCTTACAGGGATCCACGAGCAGTACTTC. Drawing the rest from reference TRBV7-9 and TRBJ2-7, the complete variable domain is DTGVSQNPRHKITKRGQNVTFRCDPISEHNRLYWYRQTLGQGPEFLTYFQNEAQLEKSRLLSDRFSAERPKGSFSTLEIQRTEQGDSAMYLCASTALTGIHEQYFGPGTRLTVT.

This clone was detected a few times. This chain connects TRBV2 to TRBJ2-6, with 14 nucleotides matching TRBD2. Germline values: CDR1 SNHLY, CDR2 FYNNEI. After removal of 5 bases from V and 2 bases from J, the junction contained 5 bases not matched to a gene. The CDR3 is 18 amino acids. CDR3 protein: CASSTGLAGGPGANVLTF. Written as DNA, the CDR3 is TGTGCCAGCAGTACCGGACTAGCGGGAGGCCCTGGGGCCAACGTCCTGACTTTC.

A single count supports this clone. This sequence joins TRBV21-1 and TRBJ1-4; whether TRBD1, the table's D call, matches the DNA was not checked. TRBV21-1 is an annotated pseudogene. The CDR3 covers 14 residues. The CDR3 is CASSTPGLNEKLFF. In DNA form, the CDR3 reads TGTGCCAGCAGCACTCCAGGTCTTAATGAAAAACTGTTTTTT.

This clone occurred once. The rearrangement joins TRBV28 to TRBJ1-2; D may be TRBD1 (5 bases). The CDR3 extends over 14 amino acids. V gave up 2 bases and J gave up 5 bases, with 12 bases separating them. Germline V gene lookup returns CDR1 MDHEN and CDR2 SYDVKM. This CDR3 is CASSLTGRAYGYTF. CDR3 DNA sequence: TGTGCCAGCAGTTTAACTGGCAGGGCTTATGGCTACACCTTC.

The chain links TRBV4-1 to TRBJ2-3; D unresolved. V lost 1 base and J 7 bases, leaving 9 bases between the germline ends. From germline, CDR1 is MGHRA and CDR2 YSYEKL. The CDR3 spans 13 residues. The CDR3 region is CASSQVGMYTQYF. In DNA, the CDR3 is TGCGCCAGCAGCCAAGTGGGGATGTATACGCAGTATTTT.

The table lists this clone with a few counts. The sample holds other DNA sequences that translate to the same CDR3. The V and J genes are TRBV6-5 and TRBJ2-6; no firm D call. The V end was cut by 0 bases, the J end by 3 bases, with 0 bases between. CDR3 length equals 13 residues. Per the germline V gene, CDR1 is MNHEY and CDR2 is SVGAGI. The CDR3: CASSYSGANVLTF. The CDR3 DNA follows: TGTGCCAGCAGTTACTCTGGGGCCAACGTCCTGACTTTC.

This chain connects TRBV27 to TRBJ1-2, with D possibly being TRBD1 (6 bases). V was clipped by 5 bases and J by 4 bases, with 17 bases between them. This CDR3 is built from 15 residues. The germline V gene has CDR1 MNHEY and CDR2 SMNVEV (reference sequence). The CDR3 DNA sequence: TGTGCCAGCAGTCCTATTGGGGGCGGAAGCTATGGCTACACCTTC. Translated: CASSPIGGGSYGYTF.

V gene TRBV10-1 combines with J gene TRBJ1-1; the match to TRBD1 covers 9 bases. Germline V gene sequence: CDR1 WNHNN, CDR2 SYGVQD (reference sequence). The V and J ends lost 5 bases and 5 bases, in that order; junction bases with no gene match: 9. The CDR3 spans 15 residues. CDR3 nucleotide sequence: TGCGCCAGCAGTCACCACCGGGACAGGGAGACTGAAGCTTTCTTT. As protein: CASSHHRDRETEAFF.

The chain couples TRBV6-1 to TRBJ1-5; unclear D gene. The germline gives CDR1 MNHNS, CDR2 SASEGT. The CDR3 consists of 15 residues. V was pared by 1 base and J by 7 bases, with 14 bases between. The DNA for the CDR3 is TGTGCCAGCAGTGAAGTAGGGCAAGGTAGGCAGCCCCAGCATTTT. It is translated as CASSEVGQGRQPQHF.

This clone was seen at least ten times. The chain is built from TRBV7-9 and TRBJ1-2, with D possibly matching TRBD1 (5 bases). Germline values: CDR1 SEHNR, CDR2 FQNEAQ (reference sequence). The CDR3 totals 12 residues. With 5 bases removed from V and 13 bases from J, the gap between germline ends came to 17 bases. This CDR3 reads CASSPGRKFPTF. CDR3 DNA sequence: TGTGCCAGCAGCCCGGGACGGAAGTTTCCCACCTTC. The variable domain in full, completed from reference TRBV7-9 and TRBJ1-2, reads DTGVSQNPRHKITKRGQNVTFRCDPISEHNRLYWYRQTLGQGPEFLTYFQNEAQLEKSRLLSDRFSAERPKGSFSTLEIQRTEQGDSAMYLCASSPGRKFPTFGSGTRLTVV.

V is TRBV27 and J is TRBJ1-1; TRBD1 agrees at 7 bases. Germline CDR1 MNHEY, CDR2 SMNVEV (reference sequence). The V segment lost 4 bases and the J segment 10 bases; nucleotides outside the gene matches: 18. The CDR3 is made up of 16 amino acids. The CDR3 DNA sequence: TGTGCCAGCAGTTCAACCCCCGACAGGGTAGGATCGTCAGCTTTCTTT. As protein: CASSSTPDRVGSSAFF.

This clone has just a few counts. For the CDR3, the DNA is TGCGCCAGCAGCAGGCCAGGGGAAAACATTCAGTACTTC. This translates into CASSRPGENIQYF. The chain employs TRBV5-1 and TRBJ2-4; a weak D match, TRBD1 (6 bases). In germline, CDR1 is SGHRS, CDR2 YFSETQ. This CDR3 comprises 13 residues. V was shortened by 4 bases and J by 5 bases, with 10 bases between the two germline ends.